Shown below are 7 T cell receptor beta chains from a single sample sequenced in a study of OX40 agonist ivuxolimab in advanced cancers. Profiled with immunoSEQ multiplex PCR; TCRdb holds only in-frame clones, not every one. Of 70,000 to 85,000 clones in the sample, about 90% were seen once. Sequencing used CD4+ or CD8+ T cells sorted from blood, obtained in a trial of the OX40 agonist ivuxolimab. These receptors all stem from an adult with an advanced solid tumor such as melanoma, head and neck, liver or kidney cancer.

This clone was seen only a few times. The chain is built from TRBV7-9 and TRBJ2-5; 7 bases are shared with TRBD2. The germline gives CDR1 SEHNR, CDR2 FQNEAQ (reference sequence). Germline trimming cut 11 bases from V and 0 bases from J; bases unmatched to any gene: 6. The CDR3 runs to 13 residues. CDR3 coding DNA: TGTGCCGGGGAGGGCCCGTACCAAGAGACCCAGTACTTC. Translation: CAGEGPYQETQYF.

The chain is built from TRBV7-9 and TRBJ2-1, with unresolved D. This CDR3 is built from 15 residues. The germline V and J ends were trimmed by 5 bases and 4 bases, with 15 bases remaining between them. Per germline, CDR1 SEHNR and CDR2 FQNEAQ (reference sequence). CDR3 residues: CASSQDPKGYNEQFF. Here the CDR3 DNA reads TGTGCCAGCAGCCAGGACCCTAAGGGATACAATGAGCAGTTCTTC.

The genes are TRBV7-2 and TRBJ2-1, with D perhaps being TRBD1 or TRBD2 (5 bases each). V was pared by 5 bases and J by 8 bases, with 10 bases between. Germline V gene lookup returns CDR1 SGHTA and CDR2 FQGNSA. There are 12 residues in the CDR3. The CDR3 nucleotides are TGTGCCAGCAGCCCCCTGGGGGATGAGCAGTTCTTC. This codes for CASSPLGDEQFF.

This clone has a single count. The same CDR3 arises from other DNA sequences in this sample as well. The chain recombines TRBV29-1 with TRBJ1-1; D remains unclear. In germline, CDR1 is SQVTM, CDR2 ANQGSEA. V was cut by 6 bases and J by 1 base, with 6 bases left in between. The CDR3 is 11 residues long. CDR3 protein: CSVVTNTEAFF. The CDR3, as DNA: TGCAGCGTCGTAACGAACACTGAAGCTTTCTTT.

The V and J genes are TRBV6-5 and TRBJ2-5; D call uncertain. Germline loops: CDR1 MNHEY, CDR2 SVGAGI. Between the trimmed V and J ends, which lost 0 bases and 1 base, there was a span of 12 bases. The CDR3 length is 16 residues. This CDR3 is CASSYSGIWGQETQYF. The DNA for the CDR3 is TGTGCCAGCAGTTACTCGGGAATATGGGGCCAAGAGACCCAGTACTTC.

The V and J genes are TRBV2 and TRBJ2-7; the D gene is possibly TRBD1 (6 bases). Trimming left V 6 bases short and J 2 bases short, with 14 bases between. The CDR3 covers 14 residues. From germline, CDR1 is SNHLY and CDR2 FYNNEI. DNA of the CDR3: TGTGCCAGCAGGACCGGGACACGGGCCTACGAGCAGTACTTC. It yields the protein CASRTGTRAYEQYF.

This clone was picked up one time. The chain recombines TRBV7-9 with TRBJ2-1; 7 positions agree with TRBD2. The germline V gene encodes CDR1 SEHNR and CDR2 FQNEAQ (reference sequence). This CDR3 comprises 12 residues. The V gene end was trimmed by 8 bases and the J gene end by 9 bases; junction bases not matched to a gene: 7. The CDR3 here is CASGGEGGEQFF. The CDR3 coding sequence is TGTGCCAGCGGAGGGGAGGGTGGTGAGCAGTTCTTC.